This is a list of T cell receptor beta chains from one sample in a study of graft-versus-host responses after intestinal transplantation. Antigens of these TCRs are unknown. Here immunoSEQ multiplex PCR was the method, and the copy in TCRdb shows in-frame clones only, minus some. The table lists over 80,000 clones, 91% of them singletons. This specimen was unstimulated CD4+ T cells sorted from spleen or lymph node cells, taken before transplant. These receptors originate from a human donor who was the organ donor for an intestinal transplant. CDR3s include the opening cysteine and the closing phenylalanine or tryptophan.

TRBV27 CASSFSSVQSTDTQYF
TRBV19 CATSASSYNSPLHF
TRBV11-1 CASSPTRSTGIGNTIYF
TRBV2 CASSEARETQYF
TRBV4-2 CASSLGRGYPQDTEAFF
TRBV29-1 CSVERQGEFYEQYF
TRBV5-5 CASSLAAGGAGYTDTQYF
TRBV21-1 CASSPPGVGDQPQHF
TRBV4-1 CASSASGGARSTDTQYF
TRBV27 CASMRGGPTGELFF
TRBV28 CASSYHRGSNYGYTF
TRBV28 CASRVTANTGELFF
TRBV19 CASSKRRTSGWGEQFF
TRBV7-8 CASSLVSSQETQYF
TRBV6-5 CASSYGNSPLHF
TRBV5-4 CASSSGQRNTEAFF
TRBV7-2 CATESLLSYEQYF
TRBV27 CASRGTGPSYEQYF
TRBV2 CASRVSGGSYNEQFF
TRBV5-1 CASSLGPPRGAMNTEAFF
TRBV4-3 CASSQGPEGVRGYTF
TRBV6-6 CASSGQGSSYNEQFF
TRBV12-5 CASGKRGGYNEQFF
TRBV11-2 CASSPSPYEQYF
TRBV4-1 CASSQVTGFYEQYF
TRBV19 CASSPTGQGLMNTEAFF
TRBV4-1 CASSQDPSGGHNEQFF
TRBV5-6 CASSGDRGQETQYF
TRBV13 CASSGQGARETQYF